The clone carrying this T cell receptor (beta chain) was recorded once. Its antigen is as yet unknown. Assay execution proceeded at the deep level. The table came from immunoSEQ multiplex PCR; TCRdb's copy has only in-frame clones and leaves some out. Of more than 1.2 million clones listed, roughly 98.5% are singletons. V was trimmed by 4 bases and J by 3 bases, leaving 16 bases between them. The CDR3 totals 15 residues. Germline CDR1 LGHNA, CDR2 YSLEER. The data belong to a study of shared clonotypes between healthy human individuals. Whole-study findings and limits: Large sequencing depth failed to make sorted-subset sequencing complete, rarefaction showed.

The chain recombines TRBV4-3 with TRBJ2-7; D call uncertain. The sequence derives from a man aged 25-45 years in good health. The sequenced material came from naive CD4+ T cells sorted from blood. Subset of the sample: CD45RA+ positively selected. The CDR3 nucleotides read TGCGCCAGCAGCCCCTCGTTGAGAGGTAGCTACGAGCAGTACTTC. This codes for CASSPSLRGSYEQYF.